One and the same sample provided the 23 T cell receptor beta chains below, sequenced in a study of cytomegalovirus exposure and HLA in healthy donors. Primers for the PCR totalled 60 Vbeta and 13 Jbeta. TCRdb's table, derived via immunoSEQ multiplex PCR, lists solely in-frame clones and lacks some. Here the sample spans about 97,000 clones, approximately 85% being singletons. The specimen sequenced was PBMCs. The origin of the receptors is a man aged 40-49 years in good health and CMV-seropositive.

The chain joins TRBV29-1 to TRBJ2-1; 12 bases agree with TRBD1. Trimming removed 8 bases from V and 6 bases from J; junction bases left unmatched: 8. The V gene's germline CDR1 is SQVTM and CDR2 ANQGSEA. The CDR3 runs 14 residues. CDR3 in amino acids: CSSERDRGRNEQFF. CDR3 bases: TGCAGCTCGGAGCGGGACAGGGGGCGCAATGAGCAGTTCTTC.

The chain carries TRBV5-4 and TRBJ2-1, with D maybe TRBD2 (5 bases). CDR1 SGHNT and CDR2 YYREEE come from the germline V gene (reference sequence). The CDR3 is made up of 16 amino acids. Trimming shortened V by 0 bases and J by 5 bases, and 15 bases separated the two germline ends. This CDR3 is CASSLDGRERDNEQFF. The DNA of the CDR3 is TGTGCCAGCAGCTTGGATGGGAGAGAGAGAGACAATGAGCAGTTCTTC.

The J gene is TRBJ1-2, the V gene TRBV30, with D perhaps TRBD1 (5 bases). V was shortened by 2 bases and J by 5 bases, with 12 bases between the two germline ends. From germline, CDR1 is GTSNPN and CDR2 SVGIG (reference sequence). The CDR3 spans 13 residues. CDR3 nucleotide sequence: TGTGCCTGGAGTCCCCCGGAGGGGTATGGCTACACCTTC. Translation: CAWSPPEGYGYTF.

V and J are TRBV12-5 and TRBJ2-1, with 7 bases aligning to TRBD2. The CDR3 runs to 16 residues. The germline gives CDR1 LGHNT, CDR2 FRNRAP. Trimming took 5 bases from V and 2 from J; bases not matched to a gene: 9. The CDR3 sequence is CASGPWTSLTYNEQFF. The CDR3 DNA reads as TGTGCTAGTGGTCCCTGGACTAGTTTAACCTACAATGAGCAGTTCTTC.

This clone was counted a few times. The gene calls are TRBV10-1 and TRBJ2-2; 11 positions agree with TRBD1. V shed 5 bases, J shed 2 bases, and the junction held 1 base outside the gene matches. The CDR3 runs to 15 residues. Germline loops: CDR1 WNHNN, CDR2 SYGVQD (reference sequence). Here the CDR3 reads CASSWTGGNTGELFF. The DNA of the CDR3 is TGCGCCAGCAGTTGGACAGGGGGCAACACCGGGGAGCTGTTTTTT.

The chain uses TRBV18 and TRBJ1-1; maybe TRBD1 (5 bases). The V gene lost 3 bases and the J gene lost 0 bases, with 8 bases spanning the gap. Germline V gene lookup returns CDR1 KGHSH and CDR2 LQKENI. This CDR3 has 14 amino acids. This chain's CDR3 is CASSPAGLNTEAFF. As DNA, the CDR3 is TGTGCCAGCTCACCGGCAGGGCTGAACACTGAAGCTTTCTTT.

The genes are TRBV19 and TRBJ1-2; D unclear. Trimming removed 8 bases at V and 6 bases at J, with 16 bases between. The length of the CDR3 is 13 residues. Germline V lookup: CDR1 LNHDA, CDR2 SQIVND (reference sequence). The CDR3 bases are TGTGCCAGTTCGGACGCCCGGAGGGATGGCTACACCTTC. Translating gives CASSDARRDGYTF.

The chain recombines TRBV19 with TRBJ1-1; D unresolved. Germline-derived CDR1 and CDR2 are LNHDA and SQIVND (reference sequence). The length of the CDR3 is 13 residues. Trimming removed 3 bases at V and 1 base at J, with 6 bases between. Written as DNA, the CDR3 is TGTGCCAGTAGTATTAGACAGAACACTGAAGCTTTCTTT. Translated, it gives CASSIRQNTEAFF.

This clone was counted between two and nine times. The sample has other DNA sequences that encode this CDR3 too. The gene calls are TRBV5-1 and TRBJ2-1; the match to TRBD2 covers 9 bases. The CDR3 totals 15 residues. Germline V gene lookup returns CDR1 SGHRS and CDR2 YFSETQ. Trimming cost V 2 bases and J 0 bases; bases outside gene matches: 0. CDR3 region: CASSFSGSSYNEQFF. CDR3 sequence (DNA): TGCGCCAGCAGCTTTAGCGGGAGCTCCTACAATGAGCAGTTCTTC.

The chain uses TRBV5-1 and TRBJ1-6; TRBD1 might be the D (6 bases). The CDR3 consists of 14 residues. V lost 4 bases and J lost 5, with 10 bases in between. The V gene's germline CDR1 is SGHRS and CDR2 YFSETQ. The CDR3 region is CASSLGQNNSPLHF. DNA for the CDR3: TGCGCCAGCAGCCTCGGACAGAATAATTCACCCCTCCACTTT.

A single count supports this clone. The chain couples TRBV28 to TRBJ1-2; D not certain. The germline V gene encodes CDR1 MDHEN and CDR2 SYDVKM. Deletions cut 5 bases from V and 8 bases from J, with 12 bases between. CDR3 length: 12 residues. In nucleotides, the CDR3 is TGTGCCAGCAGTCCGGACTCGTCCGGCTACACCTTC. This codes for CASSPDSSGYTF.

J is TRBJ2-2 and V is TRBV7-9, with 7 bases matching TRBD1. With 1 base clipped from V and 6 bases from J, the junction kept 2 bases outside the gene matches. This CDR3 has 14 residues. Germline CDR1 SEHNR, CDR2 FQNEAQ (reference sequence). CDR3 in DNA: TGTGCCAGCAGCTTAGGTCAGGGGGCCGGGGAGCTGTTTTTT. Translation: CASSLGQGAGELFF.

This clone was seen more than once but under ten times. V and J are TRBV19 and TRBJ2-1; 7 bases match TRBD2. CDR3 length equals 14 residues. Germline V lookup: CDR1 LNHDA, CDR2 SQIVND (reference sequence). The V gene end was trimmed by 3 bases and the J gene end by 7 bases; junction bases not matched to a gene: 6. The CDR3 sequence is CASSIPGGGNEQFF. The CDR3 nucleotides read TGTGCCAGTAGTATCCCCGGGGGAGGGAATGAGCAGTTCTTC. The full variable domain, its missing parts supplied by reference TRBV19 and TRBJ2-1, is DGGITQSPKYLFRKEGQNVTLSCEQNLNHDAMYWYRQDPGQGLRLIYYSQIVNDFQKGDIAEGYSVSREKKESFPLTVTSAQKNPTAFYLCASSIPGGGNEQFFGPGTRLTVL.

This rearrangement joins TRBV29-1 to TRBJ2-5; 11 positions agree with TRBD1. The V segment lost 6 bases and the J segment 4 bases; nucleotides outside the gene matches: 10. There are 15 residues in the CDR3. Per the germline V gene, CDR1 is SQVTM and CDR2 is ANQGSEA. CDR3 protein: CSVKIGQGARETQYF. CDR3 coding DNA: TGCAGCGTAAAAATCGGACAGGGGGCTCGAGAGACCCAGTACTTC.

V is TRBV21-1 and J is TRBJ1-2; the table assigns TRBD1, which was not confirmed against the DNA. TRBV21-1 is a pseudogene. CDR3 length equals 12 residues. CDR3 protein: CASSKAIYGYTF. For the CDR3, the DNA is TGTGCCAGCAGCAAGGCCATCTATGGCTACACCTTC.

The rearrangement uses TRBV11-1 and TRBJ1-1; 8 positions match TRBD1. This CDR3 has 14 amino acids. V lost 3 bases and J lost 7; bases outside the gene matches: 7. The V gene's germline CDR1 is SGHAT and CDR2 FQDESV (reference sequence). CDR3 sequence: CASSLTSTGGEAFF. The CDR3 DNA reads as TGTGCCAGCAGCTTGACTTCTACAGGGGGTGAAGCTTTCTTT.

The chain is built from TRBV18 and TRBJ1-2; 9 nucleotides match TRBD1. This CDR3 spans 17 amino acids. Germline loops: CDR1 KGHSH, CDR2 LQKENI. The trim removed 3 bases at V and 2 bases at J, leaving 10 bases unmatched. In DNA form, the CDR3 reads TGTGCCAGCTCACCCGGGACAGGGAACTCAGGGAACTATGGCTACACCTTC. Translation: CASSPGTGNSGNYGYTF.

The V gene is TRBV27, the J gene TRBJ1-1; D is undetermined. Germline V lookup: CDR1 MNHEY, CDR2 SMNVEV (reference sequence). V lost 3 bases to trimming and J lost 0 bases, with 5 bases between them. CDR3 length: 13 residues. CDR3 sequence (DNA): TGTGCCAGCAGTTTTAGTGTGAACACTGAAGCTTTCTTT. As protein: CASSFSVNTEAFF.

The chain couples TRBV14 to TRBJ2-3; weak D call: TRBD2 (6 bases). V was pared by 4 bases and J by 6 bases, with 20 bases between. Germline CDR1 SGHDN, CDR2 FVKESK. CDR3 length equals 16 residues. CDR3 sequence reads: CASSLGLGGHRDTQYF. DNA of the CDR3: TGTGCCAGCAGCCTGGGGTTAGGAGGGCATCGCGATACGCAGTATTTT.

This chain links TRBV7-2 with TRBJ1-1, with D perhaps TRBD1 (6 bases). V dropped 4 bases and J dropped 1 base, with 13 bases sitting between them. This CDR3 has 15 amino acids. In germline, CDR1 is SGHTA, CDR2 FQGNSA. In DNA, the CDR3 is TGTGCCAGCAGCTCTAGAGGCAGGGGGAACACTGAAGCTTTCTTT. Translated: CASSSRGRGNTEAFF.

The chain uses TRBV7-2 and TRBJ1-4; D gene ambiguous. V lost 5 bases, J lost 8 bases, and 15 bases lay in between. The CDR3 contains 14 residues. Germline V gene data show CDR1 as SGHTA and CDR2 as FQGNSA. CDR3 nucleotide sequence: TGTGCCAGCAGCCAACTCACCAAAGAGGAAAAACTGTTTTTT. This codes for CASSQLTKEEKLFF.

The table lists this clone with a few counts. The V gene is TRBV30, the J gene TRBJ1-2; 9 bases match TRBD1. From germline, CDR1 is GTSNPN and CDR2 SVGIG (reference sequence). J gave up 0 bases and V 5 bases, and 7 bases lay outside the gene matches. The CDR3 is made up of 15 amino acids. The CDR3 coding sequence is TGTGCCTGGTCCCGGGACAGGGCTACTAACTATGGCTACACCTTC. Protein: CAWSRDRATNYGYTF.

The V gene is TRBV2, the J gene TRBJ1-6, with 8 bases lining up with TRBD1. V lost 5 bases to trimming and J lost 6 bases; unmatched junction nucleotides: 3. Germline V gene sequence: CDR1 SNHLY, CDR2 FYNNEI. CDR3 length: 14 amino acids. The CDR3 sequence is CASSWDRINSPLHF. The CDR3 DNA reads TGTGCCAGCAGTTGGGACAGGATTAATTCACCCCTCCACTTT.